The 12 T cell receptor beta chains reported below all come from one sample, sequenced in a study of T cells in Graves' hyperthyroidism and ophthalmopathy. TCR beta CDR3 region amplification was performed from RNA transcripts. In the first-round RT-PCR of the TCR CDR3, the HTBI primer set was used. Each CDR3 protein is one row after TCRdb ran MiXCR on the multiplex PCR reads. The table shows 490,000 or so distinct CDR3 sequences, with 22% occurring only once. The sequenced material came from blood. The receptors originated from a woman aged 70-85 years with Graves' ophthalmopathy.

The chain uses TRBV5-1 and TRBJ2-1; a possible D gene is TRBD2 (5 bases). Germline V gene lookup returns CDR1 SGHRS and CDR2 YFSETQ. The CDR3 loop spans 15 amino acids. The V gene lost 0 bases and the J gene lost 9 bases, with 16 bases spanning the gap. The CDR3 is CASSLGGIGVPEQFF. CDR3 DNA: TGCGCCAGCAGCTTGGGGGGTATCGGGGTCCCTGAGCAGTTCTTC.

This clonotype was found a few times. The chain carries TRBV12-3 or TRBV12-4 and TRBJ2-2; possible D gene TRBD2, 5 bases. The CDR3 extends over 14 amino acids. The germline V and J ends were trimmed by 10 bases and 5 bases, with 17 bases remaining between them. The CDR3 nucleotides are TGTGCCAACTCCAGAGCCGGGATAACCGGGGAGCTGTTTTTT. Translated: CANSRAGITGELFF.

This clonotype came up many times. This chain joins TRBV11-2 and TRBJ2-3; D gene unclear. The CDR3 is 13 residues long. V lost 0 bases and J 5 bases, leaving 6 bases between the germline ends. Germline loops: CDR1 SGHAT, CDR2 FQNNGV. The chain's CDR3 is CASSLDLEDTQYF. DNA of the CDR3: TGTGCCAGCAGCTTAGATCTGGAAGATACGCAGTATTTT.

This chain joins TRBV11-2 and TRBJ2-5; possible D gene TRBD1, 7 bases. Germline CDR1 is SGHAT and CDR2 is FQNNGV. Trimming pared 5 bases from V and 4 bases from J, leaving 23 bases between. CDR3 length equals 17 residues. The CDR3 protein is CASSTPQGGLVLETQYF. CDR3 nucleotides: TGTGCCAGCAGCACCCCCCAGGGGGGCTTAGTGCTAGAGACCCAGTACTTC.

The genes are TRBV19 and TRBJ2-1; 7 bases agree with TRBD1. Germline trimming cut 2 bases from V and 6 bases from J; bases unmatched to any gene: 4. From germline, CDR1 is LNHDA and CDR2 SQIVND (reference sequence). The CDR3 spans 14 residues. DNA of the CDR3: TGTGCCAGTAGTATAAGGGGGACAGTCAATGAGCAGTTCTTC. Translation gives CASSIRGTVNEQFF.

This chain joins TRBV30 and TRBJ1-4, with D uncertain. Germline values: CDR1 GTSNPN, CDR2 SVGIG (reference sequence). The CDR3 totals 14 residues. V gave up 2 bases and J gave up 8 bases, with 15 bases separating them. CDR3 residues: CAWSIGSRGEKLFF. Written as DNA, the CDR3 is TGTGCCTGGAGTATCGGGTCGCGAGGGGAAAAACTGTTTTTT.

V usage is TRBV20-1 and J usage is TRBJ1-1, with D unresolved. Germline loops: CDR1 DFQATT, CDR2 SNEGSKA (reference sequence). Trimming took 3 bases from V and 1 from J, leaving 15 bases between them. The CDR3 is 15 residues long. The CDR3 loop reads CSARRTPWENTEAFF. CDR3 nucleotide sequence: TGCAGTGCTAGGAGAACCCCCTGGGAGAACACTGAAGCTTTCTTT.

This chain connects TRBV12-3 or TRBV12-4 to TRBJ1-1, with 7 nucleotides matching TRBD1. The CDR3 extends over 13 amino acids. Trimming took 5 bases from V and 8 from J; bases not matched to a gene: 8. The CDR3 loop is CASSITGVREAFF. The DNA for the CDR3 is TGTGCCAGCAGTATAACAGGGGTCAGGGAAGCTTTCTTT.

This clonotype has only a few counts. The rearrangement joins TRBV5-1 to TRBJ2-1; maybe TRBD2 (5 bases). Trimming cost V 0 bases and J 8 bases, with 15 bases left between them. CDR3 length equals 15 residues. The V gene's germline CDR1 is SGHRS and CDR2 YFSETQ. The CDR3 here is CASSLGGALGDEQFF. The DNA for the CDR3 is TGCGCCAGCAGCTTGGGGGGAGCCCTCGGGGATGAGCAGTTCTTC. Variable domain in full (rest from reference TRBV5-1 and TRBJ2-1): KAGVTQTPRYLIKTRGQQVTLSCSPISGHRSVSWYQQTPGQGLQFLFEYFSETQRNKGNFPGRFSGRQFSNSRSEMNVSTLELGDSALYLCASSLGGALGDEQFFGPGTRLTVL.

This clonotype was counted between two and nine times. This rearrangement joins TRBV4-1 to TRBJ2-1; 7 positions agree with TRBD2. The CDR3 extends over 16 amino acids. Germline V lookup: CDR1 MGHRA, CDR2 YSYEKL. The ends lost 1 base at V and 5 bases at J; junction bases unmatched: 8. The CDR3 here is CASSQGGSSGNNEQFF. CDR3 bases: TGCGCCAGCAGCCAAGGTGGGTCTAGCGGTAACAATGAGCAGTTCTTC.

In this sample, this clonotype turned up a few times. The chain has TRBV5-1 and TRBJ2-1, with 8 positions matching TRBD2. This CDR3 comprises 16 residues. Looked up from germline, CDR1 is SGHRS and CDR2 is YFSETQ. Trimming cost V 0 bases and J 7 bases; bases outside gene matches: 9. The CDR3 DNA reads TGCGCCAGCAGCTTGGTAGTGACTAGCGACCGGAATGAGCAGTTCTTC. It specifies CASSLVVTSDRNEQFF.

CDR3 loop: CASSEWKGTGELFF. CDR3 sequence (DNA): TGTGCCAGCAGTGAGTGGAAGGGCACCGGGGAGCTGTTTTTT. The chain couples TRBV2 to TRBJ2-2; D not resolved. Per the germline V gene, CDR1 is SNHLY and CDR2 is FYNNEI. Deletions cut 3 bases from V and 4 bases from J, with 9 bases between. This CDR3 is 14 amino acids long.